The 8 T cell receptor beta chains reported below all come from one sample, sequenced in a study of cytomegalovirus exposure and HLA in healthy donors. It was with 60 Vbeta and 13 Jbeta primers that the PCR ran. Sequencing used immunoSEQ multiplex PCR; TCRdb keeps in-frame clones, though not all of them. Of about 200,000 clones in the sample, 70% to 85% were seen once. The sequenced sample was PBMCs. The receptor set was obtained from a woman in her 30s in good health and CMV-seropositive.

The CDR3 nucleotides are TGTGCCAGCAGCCTTACAGGGGTAGGCTCCTACAATGAGCAGTTCTTC. Translation gives CASSLTGVGSYNEQFF. V and J are TRBV4-2 and TRBJ2-1; 7 nucleotides match TRBD1. The trim removed 4 bases at V and 0 bases at J, leaving 6 bases unmatched. In germline, CDR1 is LGHNA, CDR2 YNFKEQ. This CDR3 region has 16 residues.

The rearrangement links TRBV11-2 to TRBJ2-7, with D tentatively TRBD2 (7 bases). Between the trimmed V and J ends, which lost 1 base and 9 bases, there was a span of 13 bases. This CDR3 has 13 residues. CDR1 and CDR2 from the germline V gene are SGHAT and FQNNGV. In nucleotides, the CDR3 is TGTGCCAGCAGCTTAGTCGGGGGGCCGGGGCAGTACTTC. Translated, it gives CASSLVGGPGQYF.

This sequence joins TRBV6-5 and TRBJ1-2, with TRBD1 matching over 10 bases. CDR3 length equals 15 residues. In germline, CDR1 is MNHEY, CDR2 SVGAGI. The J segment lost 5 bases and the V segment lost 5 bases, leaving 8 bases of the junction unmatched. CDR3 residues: CASSPRDRGLYGYTF. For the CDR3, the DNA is TGTGCCAGCAGTCCAAGGGACAGGGGACTTTATGGCTACACCTTC.

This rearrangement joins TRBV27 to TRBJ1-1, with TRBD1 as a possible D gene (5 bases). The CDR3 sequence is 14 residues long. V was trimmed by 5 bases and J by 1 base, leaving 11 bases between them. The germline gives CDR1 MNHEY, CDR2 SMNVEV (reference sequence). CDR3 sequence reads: CASSVRGSNTEAFF. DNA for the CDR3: TGTGCCAGCAGTGTAAGGGGATCGAACACTGAAGCTTTCTTT.

This chain's CDR3 is CARGGDRGPGEQFF. CDR3 in DNA: TGTGCCAGGGGGGGGGACAGGGGGCCGGGTGAGCAGTTCTTC. This chain uses TRBV2 with TRBJ2-1, with 12 bases identical to TRBD1. This CDR3 comprises 14 residues. Germline V gene sequence: CDR1 SNHLY, CDR2 FYNNEI. Unmatched junction bases numbered 9, after V lost 9 bases and J lost 9 bases.

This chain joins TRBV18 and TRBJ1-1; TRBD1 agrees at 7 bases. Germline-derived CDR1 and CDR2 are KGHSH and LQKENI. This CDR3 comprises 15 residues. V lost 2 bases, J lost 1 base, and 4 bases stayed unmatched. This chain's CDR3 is CASSPWRDRNTEAFF. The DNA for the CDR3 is TGTGCCAGCTCACCATGGCGGGACAGGAACACTGAAGCTTTCTTT. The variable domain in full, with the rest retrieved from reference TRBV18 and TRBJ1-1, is NAGVMQNPRHLVRRRGQEARLRCSPMKGHSHVYWYRQLPEEGLKFMVYLQKENIIDESGMPKERFSAEFPKEGPSILRIQQVVRGDSAAYFCASSPWRDRNTEAFFGQGTRLTVV.

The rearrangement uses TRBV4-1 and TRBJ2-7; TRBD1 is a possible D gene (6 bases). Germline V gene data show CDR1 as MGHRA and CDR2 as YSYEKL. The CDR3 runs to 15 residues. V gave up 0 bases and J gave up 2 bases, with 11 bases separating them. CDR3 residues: CASSQEWTVAYEQYF. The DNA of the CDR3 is TGCGCCAGCAGCCAAGAGTGGACAGTAGCCTACGAGCAGTACTTC.

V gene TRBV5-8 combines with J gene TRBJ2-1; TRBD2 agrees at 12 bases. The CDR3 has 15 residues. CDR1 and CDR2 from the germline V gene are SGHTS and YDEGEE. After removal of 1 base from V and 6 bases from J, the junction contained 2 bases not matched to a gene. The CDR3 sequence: CASSLLAGGPNEQFF. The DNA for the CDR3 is TGTGCCAGCAGCTTGCTAGCGGGAGGGCCCAATGAGCAGTTCTTC. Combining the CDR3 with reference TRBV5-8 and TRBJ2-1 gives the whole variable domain EAGVTQSPTHLIKTRGQQATLRCSPISGHTSVYWYQQALGLGLQFLLWYDEGEERNRGNFPPRFSGRQFPNYSSELNVNALELEDSALYLCASSLLAGGPNEQFFGPGTRLTVL.